Listed below are T cell receptor beta chains from one sample, sequenced in a study of blood T cell repertoires in COVID-19. Assay used: immunoSEQ multiplex PCR; TCRdb lists only in-frame clones, some missing. The data hold about 330,000 clones, with more than 75% observed a single time. Sequencing was performed on PBMCs or T cells enriched from blood (not recorded which). The receptors stem from a woman aged 25 to 39 who had recovered from COVID-19. CDR3s include the opening cysteine and the closing phenylalanine or tryptophan.

v_gene,j_gene,CDR3aa
TRBV7-3,TRBJ2-1,CASSSDSVHEQFF
TRBV15,TRBJ2-5,CATSRDIGTGEETQYF
TRBV6-2/TRBV6-3,TRBJ2-1,CASSYGSAGFTYFNEQFF
TRBV4-1,TRBJ1-1,CASSQDYSGGNTEAFF
TRBV4-3,TRBJ1-1,CASSYTIFGMNTEAFF
TRBV27,TRBJ1-2,CASSLTYAPGSYTF
TRBV6-6,TRBJ2-2,CASSPRGKDRGLNTGELFF
TRBV5-6,TRBJ1-2,CASRTTGSYGYTF
TRBV19,TRBJ1-1,CASSPVGGTEAFF
TRBV4-2,TRBJ1-2,CASSQEGLRDTNYGYTF
TRBV9,TRBJ2-3,CASSADRGQGDTQYF
TRBV7-9,TRBJ1-2,CASSLVGGAYGYTF
TRBV10-3,TRBJ1-2,CAISDPTLLYGYTF
TRBV10-3,TRBJ2-7,CAISDEDRDLNEQYF
TRBV28,TRBJ2-3,CASSILAGGTDTQYF
TRBV25-1,TRBJ1-2,CASSAPNTRGNGYTF
TRBV29-1,TRBJ2-7,CSVGRGQLSYEQYF
TRBV30,TRBJ1-1,CAWIPGQGTEAFF
TRBV28,TRBJ1-1,CGAGLAFF
TRBV5-6,TRBJ1-6,CASSTDRHSPLHF
TRBV20-1,TRBJ1-1,CSASSAEAFF
TRBV30,TRBJ1-5,CAWSVGLNQPQHF
TRBV5-1,TRBJ1-2,CASSISSGQEYGYTF
TRBV29-1,TRBJ1-1,CSAERDTNTEAFF
TRBV7-2,TRBJ2-5,CASSLGTSGQETQYF
TRBV6-5,TRBJ1-2,CASSYPFLTF
TRBV5-1,TRBJ2-7,CASREGTLSYEQYF
TRBV10-3,TRBJ2-3,CAISDLFGPAADTQYF
TRBV2,TRBJ1-6,CASTRQGALRNSPLHF
TRBV6-5,TRBJ1-2,CASSSWDRGGHGYTF
TRBV20-1,TRBJ2-7,CSASTSGVEQYF
TRBV7-2,TRBJ1-5,CASSSSRSQGDQPQHF
TRBV27,TRBJ1-3,CASSLTGGHGNTIYF
TRBV7-2,TRBJ1-2,CASSPRPAGGYTF
TRBV19,TRBJ1-6,CASSTPPGIDSPLHF
TRBV21-1,TRBJ1-1,CASSMGQGDTEAFF
TRBV11-2,TRBJ2-7,CASSLLTSGSYEQYF
TRBV24-1,TRBJ1-2,CATSDTNSGTGGGYTF
TRBV2,TRBJ2-7,CASSEGGASYEQYF
TRBV7-6,TRBJ2-2,CASSLGELFF
TRBV9,TRBJ1-6,CASSAEGYSPLHF
TRBV19,TRBJ1-1,CASAGQREAFF
TRBV7-8,TRBJ1-1,CASSEQGWGTEAFF
TRBV2,TRBJ2-7,CASSSGTTYEQYF
TRBV6-9,TRBJ2-7,CASSKPLAGRPPSYEQYF
TRBV11-2,TRBJ1-1,CASSLVDRTEAFF
TRBV9,TRBJ1-2,CASSPDRNYGYTF
TRBV4-2,TRBJ2-1,CASSQGMSGTSSYNEQFF
TRBV19,TRBJ2-5,CASSIGTGLQETQYF
TRBV12-3/TRBV12-4,TRBJ2-3,CASSLRGRDTQYF
TRBV16,TRBJ1-2,CASSHSTGGARGYTF